This T cell receptor (beta chain) emerged from a study of tumor and adjacent non-tumor tissue in lung cancer. Study-wide background: The patients, 10 men and about 5 women, were about 30 to 76 with stage I to III disease. Each sample yielded some 4 million productive TCRbeta reads on average. General study findings and limits: Compared with tumor, normal lung showed significantly lower TCR diversity.

A modified ARM-PCR protocol with three rounds of nested PCR amplified TCRbeta. TCRdb fed the multiplex PCR reads into MiXCR, producing one record per CDR3 protein. The sample lists approximately 70,000 distinct CDR3 sequences, less than 80% occurring once. RNA was extracted from bulk tissue without any cell sorting. For this clonotype: The antigen remains unidentified. A read error may account for a junction end that differs from germline.

Germline lookup yields CDR1 SGHNT and CDR2 YENEEA. This CDR3 region has 13 residues. The chain joins TRBV11-3 to TRBJ2-1, with D perhaps matching TRBD2 (5 bases). This receptor was obtained from a man in his 60s with non-small cell lung cancer. Sequenced input: lung tumor tissue. CDR3 sequence: CAISLGLFNEQFF. The CDR3 region has the DNA TGTGCCATCAGCTTAGGACTTTTCAATGAGCAGTTCTTC. The full variable domain, rest sourced from reference TRBV11-3 and TRBJ2-1, is EAGVVQSPRYKIIEKKQPVAFWCNPISGHNTLYWYLQNLGQGPELLIRYENEEAVDDSQLPKDRFSAERLKGVDSTLKIQPAELGDSAVYLCAISLGLFNEQFFGPGTRLTVL.